These T cell receptor beta chains were read from a single sample in a study of Ad26.COV2.S vaccination and SARS-CoV-2 variants. Sequenced by immunoSEQ multiplex PCR; TCRdb stores in-frame clones only, minus some. The table includes roughly 400,000 clones, around 91% detected once. This material consisted of peripheral blood, taken in a trial of Ad26.COV2.S vaccine versus placebo. These receptors came from a person aged 18-65 years who received the Ad26.COV2.S COVID-19 vaccine or a placebo. The CDR3 runs from the conserved cysteine through the conserved F or W.

v_call cdr3_aa
TRBV5-8 CASSPPPGRVKLDYTF
TRBV21-1 CASSKVSSPGGGNQPQHF
TRBV28 CASSLGQVYEQYF
TRBV18 CASSPPGEGSPLHF
TRBV5-1 CASSWEMGTEAFF
TRBV12-3/TRBV12-4 CASGPGSEQFF
TRBV15 CATSRGGASYEQYF
TRBV7-2 CASSSQPSSYEQYF
TRBV29-1 CSVVFSSGNTIYF
TRBV30 CAWGTGGYGYTF
TRBV6-4 CASTRTSGRAIEQFF
TRBV7-9 CASSLGQGLEKLFF
TRBV9 CASTGGSQAGELFF
TRBV10-3 CAISETGGVTEAFF
TRBV5-1 CASSLVAGANVLTF
TRBV7-2 CASSLNGMVYNEQFF
TRBV19 CASSTPSRGHYGYTF
TRBV12-3/TRBV12-4 CASSLGGAGELFF
TRBV19 CASSVLEGQSSGANVLTF
TRBV19 CASSKFTTSSYNEQFF
TRBV28 CASSLPGSGAYEQYF
TRBV19 CASSIRDRGITGELFF
TRBV25-1 CASSGGGAFPPNYGYTF
TRBV24-1 CATSDATTGPGGELFF
TRBV5-1 CASSLMGVGFAGTYNEQFF
TRBV19 CASSIVKNRELFF
TRBV21-1 CSNYRALPNYEQYF
TRBV11-2 CASSLVGRTYEQYF
TRBV9 CASSVYTGQGAEAFF
TRBV9 CASSETGARRDEQFF
TRBV7-2 CASSLVGVRELVDEQFF
TRBV3-1/TRBV3-2 CASSPQGRGQFF
TRBV6-2/TRBV6-3 CASSYVGTEAFF
TRBV5-1 CASRLGTFEAGELFF
TRBV9 CATARGGTGELFF
TRBV7-2 CASSTTGTSDNEQFF
TRBV9 CASSVPWPDSLMGGANVLTF
TRBV5-4 CASSPGQDFYEQYF
TRBV29-1 CSGWTGSYEQFF
TRBV19 CASSEQGGGTDTQYF
TRBV19 CASSIPGALLAFF
TRBV7-2 CASSLVLNYGYTF
TRBV19 CASSLQRTDTQYF
TRBV21-1 CASTGAGGFYNEQFF
TRBV28 CASSLETPGTNTGELFF
TRBV2 CASSGVLGVGYTF
TRBV4-3 CASSQDLKGNQPQHF
TRBV13 CASSPGRQGDSPLHF